This T cell receptor beta chain was obtained from a study of cytomegalovirus exposure and HLA in healthy donors listed by TCRdb under 2017. Turning to the overall study: According to an earlier analysis of a few hundred of the donors, roughly 180 million T cells yielded roughly 100 million unique TCR beta sequences and around 300 Gb of sequence data. An early release covering 550 to 700 HLA-typed donors comprised roughly 300 gigabases of sequencing data and roughly 85 million unique TCR sequences. Donor age, sex, ethnicity and CMV serostatus were compiled together with the repertoire data. Of the 300 to 500 genotyped donors, 81% were placed in the genetic ancestry cluster associated with self-reported Caucasian donors. A later genetic analysis took genome-wide SNP genotypes for about 65% of the roughly 670 donors and used that subset as a discovery cohort. A later analysis re-examined previously published TCR beta repertoires from 610 or so donors and added high-resolution HLA genotyping to investigate patterns of TCR occurrence. The aim of the study was to test whether cataloging public T cell receptors could identify signatures of past pathogen exposure. In the later analysis, no new phenotypic data were used to find candidate immune exposures; instead, reliance was placed on TCR beta sequences and their occurrence across donors. Class I and class II HLA loci were covered by the typing at four-digit resolution. A separate validation cohort of roughly 120 different subjects was used in addition to the approximately 610-subject first cohort. On average, around 240,000 unique TCR beta nucleotide sequences were sequenced per donor among about 400 genotyped donors of the cohort, with roughly 18% of those sequences being non-productive. Typing coverage varied by locus: roughly 629-640 donors for A, B, C, DRB1 and DQB1; approximately 500 for DQA1; about 600 for DPA1; 400 to 480 for DPB1. All discovery cohort repertoires had been generated on a single sequencing platform. High-throughput TCR immunosequencing, statistical association of individual TCRs with disease status, and machine learning were combined to predict cytomegalovirus infection status. Using immunosequencing, the study profiled T cell repertoires from some 670 subjects and related those repertoires to cytomegalovirus serostatus. Several DR-DQ haplotypes were treated as single units for association and clustering because of strong linkage in the cohort. In an earlier analysis of 587 of the donors, high-throughput TCR beta sequencing was used to judge whether each TCR beta V gene segment behaved as functional or pseudogenic. The full study reports these points: Because HLA typing was missing for some donors at each locus, association tests included only the typed subset. A total of 164 TCR beta chains were listed by the study as associated with cytomegalovirus. According to a later genetic analysis, donors in an Asian-associated ancestry cluster had fewer N-insertions in productive TCRs than the approximately 670-donor mean. Linkage disequilibrium might explain the correlated functional status among segregating V segments, but an unknown experimental factor could not be excluded. According to the authors, the approach could potentially be generalized to other disease states and immunological phenotypes. A cluster of highly shared sequence variants was judged likely to be a technical artifact of the sequencing pipeline. Because counts were too low, more than 15 rarely observed V segments, including chromosome 9 orphons, were excluded from the earlier analysis of 587 of the donors. Strong co-occurrence of HLA alleles, especially DR and DQ, made assigning TCR associations to individual alleles difficult. An association between a missense DCLRE1C variant and V-gene and J-gene trimming of TCR beta chains was found in a later genetic analysis and replicated in an independent cohort. In vitro tests confirmed that a few of the cytomegalovirus-associated TCR beta chains recognize cytomegalovirus antigens. Cytomegalovirus status was reported to be diagnosed by the classifier with high specificity and sensitivity in both the original and validation cohorts. In a later analysis, several top co-occurrence clusters were reported to appear linked to parvovirus B19, influenza, CMV and Epstein-Barr virus. Most TCR sequences were seen in very few donors, while some public TCRs were found in many individuals. Compared with equally common non-associated chains, HLA-associated TCR beta chains in a later analysis were more clonally expanded and had lower generation probabilities. Immune exposure information for the cohort was limited to CMV serostatus. A further reported finding was that TCR beta sequences accurately predicted the HLA-A and HLA-B alleles for most subjects in the first cohort. At a false discovery rate of 0.05, a later analysis linked some 18,000 TCR beta sequences to specific HLA alleles. In this cohort, only TCR beta chains were sequenced, and detectable features were limited by the absence of alpha or paired-chain data. In a later analysis, the rate of TCR association differed among HLA loci, with DRB1 alleles having the most associated TCRs and HLA-C alleles having the fewest. Because the 87-base-pair reads could not distinguish some IMGT-functional V segments, including TRBV6-2 and TRBV6-3, those segments were excluded. According to a later analysis, most CMV-associated TCR beta chains appeared to be HLA-restricted, and the HLA associations seemed to be driven largely by CMV exposure. Broadly in line with IMGT annotations, most TCR beta V segments showed up in productive rearrangements about 87% or about 30% of the time in an earlier analysis of around 600 of the donors. The presence/absence analyses assumed that sequencing depth was roughly uniform across donors, and that assumption may not be true.

The library came from the immunoSEQ multiplex PCR assay. A mixture of 60 forward primers for TCR Vbeta segments and 13 reverse primers for TCR Jbeta segments was used in the multiplex PCR. Amplification of the CDR3 region of rearranged TCR beta genes was performed with a multiplex PCR assay on genomic DNA. On the Illumina HiSeq System, the amplified TCR beta libraries were sequenced as 87-base-pair reads. The published analysis was carried out like this. In a later analysis, tens of millions of unique TCR beta chains were counted across the 666 repertoires, and roughly 11 million of these chains were shared by at least two donors. A nearest-neighbor algorithm error-corrected the raw reads and collapsed the reads into unique sequences, merging closely related sequences to remove PCR and sequencing errors. CDR3 sequences were aligned to IMGT reference sequences to assign V, D and J gene segments. Each retained sequence needed at least a six-nucleotide match to both a V gene segment and a J gene segment. A rearrangement counted as productive if the CDR3 had no stop codons and remained in frame with V and J, and every other rearrangement counted as non-productive. CDR3 was defined by IMGT convention, running from the second conserved V-encoded cysteine to the conserved J-encoded phenylalanine. In an earlier analysis of 550 to 650 of the donors, sequences lacking an unambiguous match to a single V gene segment were excluded. In an earlier analysis of 587 of the donors, V segments were called functional above 56.7% productive rearrangements and were called segregating when the between-donor standard deviation exceeded 5%. To diagnose cytomegalovirus status from the catalog of TCR beta chain sequences, a statistical classification framework was built. V and J gene assignment, in a later analysis, came from comparing TCR nucleotide sequences with IMGT/GENE-DB human TR gene sequences. Using the TCRdist pipeline, a later analysis assigned CDR3 sequences along with most-parsimonious VDJ recombination scenarios. In a later analysis, each TCR beta chain was defined by its CDR3 amino acid sequence together with its V-gene family, and reads lacking a unique V-gene family were excluded. To address suspected cross-contamination and a sequencing artifact, a later analysis removed some 620 highly shared, low-generation-probability nucleotide sequences. A later analysis calculated a clonal expansion index for each public chain from normalized within-repertoire ranks of inferred template counts. A later analysis computed generation probabilities with a VDJ recombination model fitted to out-of-frame rearrangements, and checked the results against IGoR. In a later analysis, hypergeometric tests were used to score TCR-TCR, TCR-HLA and TCR-CMV co-occurrence, with a repertoire-size bias correction applied to TCR pairs. False discovery rates were estimated in a later analysis by permuting HLA or CMV assignments 20 times. A later analysis grouped co-occurring TCRs with DBSCAN, adding TCRdist sequence similarity when clustering within HLA-allele-positive subsets. For co-occurrence clustering, repertoires with fewer than 30,000 or more than 120,000 public chains were excluded, along with five repertoires with anomalous nucleotide sharing. TCRdb limited this immuneACCESS table to in-frame rearrangements with V and J called. A share of clones is missing; checked studies link under half to unresolved V genes, and the rest is unexplained. The V and J calls and clone size come from that table; D and trimming were worked out from the DNA. Present in this sample are over 150,000 clones, 75% to 90% of which were seen just once. The biggest ten clones account for more than 1.5% of the sample.

CDR1 and CDR2 are read off the germline V gene (reference sequence) as SEHNR and FQNEAQ. The CDR3 runs 17 residues from the cysteine to the phenylalanine. Only CDR3 DNA is held: 51 bases, read in frame from base 1. As to this clone: This clone's antigen is unknown. One base away there is no much larger clone; base qualities are not given.

The cohort consisted of hundreds of healthy bone marrow donors. All cohort members were sampled while nominally healthy, although unrecorded immune exposures were likely present. CMV serostatus was positive for more than 250 and negative for about 55% of the roughly 670 cohort members, and was not recorded for this donor. Every donor gave a peripheral blood sample, and the peripheral blood mononuclear cells from that sample were used for TCR beta sequencing. Genomic DNA was extracted from the blood cell samples with the Qiagen DNeasy Blood Extraction Kit. What was sequenced was PBMCs. The chain joins TRBV7-9 to TRBJ2-5, and TRBD1 aligns with 10 junction nucleotides. The J call may be incorrect, as the DNA end agrees better with TRBJ2-7. This sequence originates from a human donor in good health. CDR3 reads: CASSSFGGTGDSYEQYF. The nucleotide sequence reads TGTGCCAGCAGCTCCTTTGGCGGGACAGGGGACTCCTACGAGCAGTACTTC.